Following are 18 T cell receptor beta chains from one sample sequenced in a study of cytomegalovirus exposure and HLA in healthy donors. PCR amplification relied on 60 Vbeta primers (plus 13 Jbeta primers). Clones were read by immunoSEQ multiplex PCR, and TCRdb kept only the in-frame ones, dropping some. This sample's table has around 200,000 clones. Sequenced sample: PBMCs. The origin of the receptors is a woman younger than 35 in good health and CMV-seropositive.

The chain recombines TRBV27 with TRBJ2-2; 7 nucleotides match TRBD2. There are 14 residues in the CDR3. The junction had 1 base not matched to a gene; V was cut back by 6 bases and J by 0 bases. Per the germline V gene, CDR1 is MNHEY and CDR2 is SMNVEV (reference sequence). The CDR3 coding sequence is TGTGCCAGCAGGGCGGGAGCGAACACCGGGGAGCTGTTTTTT. Residues: CASRAGANTGELFF.

This chain uses TRBV6-5 with TRBJ1-2, with D perhaps TRBD1 (6 bases). The V end lost 4 bases, the J end lost 4 bases, and 16 bases lay between the germline ends. This CDR3 region has 15 residues. In germline, CDR1 is MNHEY, CDR2 SVGAGI. The CDR3 DNA reads as TGTGCCAGCAGTTCAAGACAGGTCGGGATCTATGGCTACACCTTC. Protein: CASSSRQVGIYGYTF.

The chain recombines TRBV2 with TRBJ1-2; 10 bases match TRBD1. This CDR3 spans 14 amino acids. Trimming at V came to 10 bases and at J to 5 bases, leaving 10 bases not matched to a gene. From germline, CDR1 is SNHLY and CDR2 FYNNEI. Written as DNA, the CDR3 is TGTGCCATAGAGCGGAGACAGGGGGCTTATGGCTACACCTTC. Translation gives CAIERRQGAYGYTF. The whole variable domain, filled in from reference TRBV2 and TRBJ1-2, reads EPEVTQTPSHQVTQMGQEVILRCVPISNHLYFYWYRQILGQKVEFLVSFYNNEISEKSEIFDDQFSVERPDGSNFTLKIRSTKLEDSAMYFCAIERRQGAYGYTFGSGTRLTVV.

CDR3 loop: CASSLWGVGNEKLFF. The DNA of the CDR3 is TGTGCCAGCAGTTTATGGGGGGTGGGTAATGAAAAACTGTTTTTT. The chain employs TRBV27 and TRBJ1-4, with D possibly TRBD1 on 5 matching bases. This CDR3 comprises 15 residues. Germline CDR1 MNHEY, CDR2 SMNVEV (reference sequence). The germline V and J ends were trimmed by 1 base and 4 bases, with 10 bases remaining between them.

The gene calls are TRBV6-5 and TRBJ2-5; D remains unclear. Trimming cost V 6 bases and J 7 bases, with 12 bases left between them. The germline gives CDR1 MNHEY, CDR2 SVGAGI. CDR3 size: 12 residues. The DNA of the CDR3 is TGTGCCAGCAGGGTGCCCGACATGACCCAGTACTTC. The encoded protein is CASRVPDMTQYF.

J is TRBJ1-6 and V is TRBV7-2; D is ambiguous. The CDR3 sequence is 15 residues long. V lost 3 bases, J lost 6 bases, and 12 bases lay in between. Germline-derived CDR1 and CDR2 are SGHTA and FQGNSA. The CDR3 DNA reads as TGTGCCAGCAGCTTCAGACGGAGCCGTAATTCACCCCTCCACTTT. Translated, it gives CASSFRRSRNSPLHF. Together with reference TRBV7-2 and TRBJ1-6, the CDR3 gives the full variable domain: GAGVSQSPSNKVTEKGKDVELRCDPISGHTALYWYRQSLGQGLEFLIYFQGNSAPDKSGLPSDRFSAERTGGSVSTLTIQRTQQEDSAVYLCASSFRRSRNSPLHFGNGTRLTVT.

This rearrangement joins TRBV19 to TRBJ2-5; 13 nucleotides align to TRBD2. The CDR3 covers 16 residues. CDR1 is LNHDA, CDR2 SQIVND, per germline (reference sequence). After removal of 1 base from V and 4 bases from J, the junction contained 3 bases not matched to a gene. The CDR3 DNA reads as TGTGCCAGTAGTATAGCGGGACTAGCGGGGAGAGAGACCCAGTACTTC. Amino acids: CASSIAGLAGRETQYF.

The chain links TRBV5-6 to TRBJ1-4, with D unclear. CDR1 and CDR2 from the germline V gene are SGHDT and YYEEEE. The CDR3 consists of 12 residues. V gave up 1 base and J gave up 10 bases, with 8 bases separating them. The CDR3 DNA follows: TGTGCCAGCAGCTTGACCGAGGGAAAACTGTTTTTT. It codes for CASSLTEGKLFF. The full variable domain, completed using reference TRBV5-6 and TRBJ1-4, is DAGVTQSPTHLIKTRGQQVTLRCSPKSGHDTVSWYQQALGQGPQFIFQYYEEEERQRGNFPDRFSGHQFPNYSSELNVNALLLGDSALYLCASSLTEGKLFFGSGTQLSVL.

The chain recombines TRBV6-5 with TRBJ2-2; possibly TRBD2 for D (5 bases). The length of the CDR3 is 15 residues. V gave up 6 bases and J gave up 7 bases, with 18 bases separating them. Per germline, CDR1 MNHEY and CDR2 SVGAGI. CDR3 sequence (DNA): TGTGCCAGCAGCCCCGGAGGTAGTCTTGGCGGGGAGCTGTTTTTT. The encoded protein is CASSPGGSLGGELFF.

V usage is TRBV27 and J usage is TRBJ2-7; D may be TRBD1 (5 bases). The ends were cut back, 4 bases at V and 1 base at J, with 8 bases in the middle. The CDR3 totals 13 residues. Germline CDR1 and CDR2: MNHEY and SMNVEV (reference sequence). In DNA form, the CDR3 reads TGTGCCAGCAGTTCCAGGGAATCCTACGAGCAGTACTTC. Protein sequence: CASSSRESYEQYF.

J is TRBJ1-5 and V is TRBV27, with 8 bases identical to TRBD1. The CDR3 consists of 15 residues. The trim removed 6 bases at V and 0 bases at J, leaving 4 bases unmatched. CDR1 is MNHEY and CDR2 is SMNVEV in the germline V gene (reference sequence). CDR3 loop: CASRRTGGSNQPQHF. DNA of the CDR3: TGTGCCAGCAGGCGTACAGGGGGTAGCAATCAGCCCCAGCATTTT.

The gene calls are TRBV27 and TRBJ1-4; D is uncertain. The CDR3 spans 15 residues. Trimming took 2 bases from V and 3 from J, leaving 10 bases between them. CDR1 and CDR2 from the germline V gene are MNHEY and SMNVEV (reference sequence). The CDR3 DNA follows: TGTGCCAGCAGTTTAGAGGGTATCGCTAATGAAAAACTGTTTTTT. Protein sequence: CASSLEGIANEKLFF.

This sequence joins TRBV9 and TRBJ2-1, with TRBD2 as a possible D gene (7 bases). Germline loops: CDR1 SGDLS, CDR2 YYNGEE. This CDR3 contains 17 residues. V dropped 3 bases and J dropped 4 bases, with 20 bases sitting between them. The CDR3 protein is CASSGEGWGGAYNEQFF. The CDR3, as DNA: TGTGCCAGCAGCGGAGAAGGATGGGGGGGCGCATACAATGAGCAGTTCTTC.

The rearrangement uses TRBV2 and TRBJ2-3; D not resolved. V shed 5 bases and J shed 4 bases, with 10 bases lying between them. Looked up from germline, CDR1 is SNHLY and CDR2 is FYNNEI. The CDR3 runs 13 residues. The CDR3, as DNA: TGTGCCAGCAGTTTTCAGGTAGCAGATACGCAGTATTTT. Translated: CASSFQVADTQYF.

The gene calls are TRBV6-1 and TRBJ2-1; 11 bases fit TRBD1. This CDR3 has 18 amino acids. J was trimmed by 0 bases and V by 4 bases; bases with no gene match: 8. CDR1 and CDR2 from the germline V gene are MNHNS and SASEGT. Here the CDR3 DNA reads TGTGCCAGCAGTGTGGGACAGGGGGGTTTCGGCTCCTACAATGAGCAGTTCTTC. Translation gives CASSVGQGGFGSYNEQFF.

The genes are TRBV10-2 and TRBJ2-7; 10 bases align to TRBD1. The CDR3 totals 16 residues. In germline, CDR1 is WSHSY, CDR2 SAAADI. Germline trimming cut 1 base from V and 7 bases from J; bases unmatched to any gene: 10. The CDR3 nucleotides read TGCGCCAGCAGTGAGTTGGGGACAGGGGTCTTGGAGGAGCAGTACTTC. It encodes CASSELGTGVLEEQYF.

The chain uses TRBV7-3 and TRBJ2-7, with D possibly TRBD2 on 5 matching bases. V was trimmed by 4 bases and J by 6 bases, leaving 13 bases between them. Germline V gives CDR1 SGHTA, CDR2 FQGTGA. This CDR3 has 13 amino acids. CDR3 loop: CASSSRSDSEQYF. The DNA of the CDR3 is TGTGCCAGCAGCTCCCGCTCGGACTCCGAGCAGTACTTC. Drawing the rest from reference TRBV7-3 and TRBJ2-7, the complete variable domain is GAGVSQTPSNKVTEKGKYVELRCDPISGHTALYWYRQSLGQGPEFLIYFQGTGAADDSGLPNDRFFAVRPEGSVSTLKIQRTERGDSAVYLCASSSRSDSEQYFGPGTRLTVT.

The V and J genes are TRBV5-1 and TRBJ1-2; 9 nucleotides align to TRBD1. The CDR3 is 15 amino acids. Germline assignment: CDR1 SGHRS and CDR2 YFSETQ. V shed 5 bases and J 6 bases; nucleotides not matched to a gene: 11. CDR3 nucleotide sequence: TGCGCCAGCAGGGACAGGGGAGAGGCGAATGATGGCTACACCTTC. This encodes CASRDRGEANDGYTF. Variable domain in full (rest from reference TRBV5-1 and TRBJ1-2): KAGVTQTPRYLIKTRGQQVTLSCSPISGHRSVSWYQQTPGQGLQFLFEYFSETQRNKGNFPGRFSGRQFSNSRSEMNVSTLELGDSALYLCASRDRGEANDGYTFGSGTRLTVV.